This entry describes one T cell receptor beta chain. With random hexamers, about 0.45 to 1 ug RNA was reverse transcribed. TCR beta CDR3 was amplified by immunoSEQ covering 54 Vbeta and 13 Jbeta. From the immunoSEQ multiplex PCR reads, TCRdb called clonotypes with MiXCR, one entry per CDR3 protein. The table shows 350,000 to 550,000 distinct CDR3 sequences, with approximately 89% occurring only once. The entry originates in a study of CD8 T cells in Susac syndrome. The J segment lost 4 bases and the V segment lost 5 bases, leaving 7 bases of the junction unmatched. The CDR3 contains 14 residues. Germline values: CDR1 LNHDA, CDR2 SQIVND (reference sequence).

The sample comprised CD8+ T cells from PBMCs. The V call is TRBV19, the J call TRBJ1-1, with 7 bases matching TRBD1. The receptor was derived from a human donor with multiple sclerosis. CDR3 amino acids: CASSYQGVSTEAFF. CDR3 sequence (DNA): TGTGCCAGTAGTTATCAGGGGGTAAGCACTGAAGCTTTCTTT.